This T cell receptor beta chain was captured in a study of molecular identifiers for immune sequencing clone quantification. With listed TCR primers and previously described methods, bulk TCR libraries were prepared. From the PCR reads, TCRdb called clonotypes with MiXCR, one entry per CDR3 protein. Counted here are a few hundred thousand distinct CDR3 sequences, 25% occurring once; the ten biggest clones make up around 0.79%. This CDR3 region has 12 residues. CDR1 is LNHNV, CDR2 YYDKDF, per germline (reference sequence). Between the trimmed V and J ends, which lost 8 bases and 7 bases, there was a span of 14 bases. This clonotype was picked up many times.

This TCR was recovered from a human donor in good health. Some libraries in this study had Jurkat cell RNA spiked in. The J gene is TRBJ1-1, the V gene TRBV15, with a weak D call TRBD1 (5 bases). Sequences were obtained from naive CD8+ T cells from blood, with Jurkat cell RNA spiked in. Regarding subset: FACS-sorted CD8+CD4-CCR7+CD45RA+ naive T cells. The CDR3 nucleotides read TGTGCCACCTACCCTGGGACGGGTGAAGCTTTCTTT. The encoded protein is CATYPGTGEAFF.